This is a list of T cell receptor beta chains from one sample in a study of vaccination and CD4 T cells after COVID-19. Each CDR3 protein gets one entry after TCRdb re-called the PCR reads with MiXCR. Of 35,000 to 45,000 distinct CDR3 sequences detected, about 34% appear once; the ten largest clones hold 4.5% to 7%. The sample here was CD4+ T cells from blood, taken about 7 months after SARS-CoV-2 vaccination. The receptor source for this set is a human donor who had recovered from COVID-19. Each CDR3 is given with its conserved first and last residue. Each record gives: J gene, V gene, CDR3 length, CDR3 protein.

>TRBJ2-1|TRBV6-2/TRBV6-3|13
CASSWGARNEQFF
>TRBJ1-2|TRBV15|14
CATSSQPYGDGYTF
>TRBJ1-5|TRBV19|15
CASSIRGPSNQPQHF
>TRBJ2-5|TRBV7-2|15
CASSHTKGVQETQYF
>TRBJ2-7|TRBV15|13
CATSEGLYYEQYF
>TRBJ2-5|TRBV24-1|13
CATSGGAGETQYF
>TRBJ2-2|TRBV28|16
CASSSRAVLNTGELFF
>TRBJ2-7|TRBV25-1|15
CASSAPGRAFDEQYF
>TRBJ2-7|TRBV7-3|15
CASSLAGTGHYEQYF
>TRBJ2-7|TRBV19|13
CASSMGLGYEQYF
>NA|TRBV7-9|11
CASSTSYEQYF
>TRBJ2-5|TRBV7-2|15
CASSLLGQGQETQYF
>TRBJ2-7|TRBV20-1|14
CSARDNTGAYEQYF
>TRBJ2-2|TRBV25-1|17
CASIRQGCIRNTGELFF
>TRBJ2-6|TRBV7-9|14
CASSPGEGANVLTF
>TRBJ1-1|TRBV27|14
CASSFGTGATEAFF
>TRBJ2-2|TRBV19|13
CASSISGTGELFF